The clone carrying this T cell receptor beta chain was observed many times. What it recognizes is unknown. The V gene's germline CDR1 is SQVTM and CDR2 ANQGSEA. The CDR3 consists of 13 residues. V lost 7 bases and J 4 bases, leaving 15 bases between the germline ends. TCRdb reprocessed the 5' RACE reads via MiXCR and lists one record per CDR3 protein. In the table there are approximately 25,000 distinct CDR3 sequences, approximately 16% of which are singletons. The sample is drawn from a study of CD8 T cells in ankylosing spondylitis. Findings and caveats of the study: Reportedly, significant enrichment of disease-linked clones occurred in matched ankylosing spondylitis synovial fluid. Made up of eight highly homologous variants, a TCR beta motif appeared characteristic of ankylosing spondylitis blood.

This receptor was obtained from a male donor with ankylosing spondylitis or in good health (not recorded which). Sequencing used blood. The V and J genes are TRBV29-1 and TRBJ2-3; possible D gene TRBD1, 6 bases. The CDR3 DNA reads TGCAGCGCAAAAAGAGCAGGGGCAGATACGCAGTATTTT. Its protein is CSAKRAGADTQYF.